These 24 T cell receptor beta chains were all obtained from the same sample, sequenced in a study of blood T cell repertoires in COVID-19. Here immunoSEQ multiplex PCR was the method, and the copy in TCRdb shows in-frame clones only, minus some. The sample shows roughly 290,000 clones, around 85% of them seen only once. Sequenced sample: peripheral blood. These receptors were obtained from a human donor with COVID-19, enrolled during active disease. The donor label of this sample is uncertain.

This CDR3 is CASSYFGQGPTQPQHF. The CDR3 DNA follows: TGTGCCAGCAGTTATTTCGGACAGGGTCCTACTCAGCCCCAGCATTTT. The genes are TRBV6-6 and TRBJ1-5; 8 nucleotides match TRBD1. The germline CDR1 and CDR2 sequences are MNHNY and SVGAGI (reference sequence). The junction had 10 bases not matched to a gene; V was cut back by 3 bases and J by 6 bases. The CDR3 runs 16 residues.

This clone was found once. CDR3 nucleotides: TGTGCCAGCAGCCCCGGACAGGGGTTGGAGACCCAGTACTTC. It encodes CASSPGQGLETQYF. The rearrangement joins TRBV9 to TRBJ2-5, with 9 nucleotides matching TRBD1. The CDR3 runs 14 residues. J was trimmed by 5 bases and V by 4 bases; bases with no gene match: 6. Germline V gene data show CDR1 as SGDLS and CDR2 as YYNGEE.

The rearrangement links TRBV6-7 to TRBJ1-1; 8 bases line up with TRBD1. TRBV6-7 is sorted into the ORF group, with uncertain function. CDR3 length: 14 amino acids. With 6 bases clipped from V and 3 bases from J, the junction kept 6 bases outside the gene matches. CDR3 sequence reads: CASRKTGEYTEAFF. CDR3 bases: TGTGCCAGCAGAAAGACAGGGGAGTACACTGAAGCTTTCTTT.

The genes are TRBV5-1 and TRBJ2-2; 8 nucleotides align to TRBD2. V dropped 5 bases and J dropped 5; count of bases not matched to a gene: 5. There are 14 residues in the CDR3. Per the germline V gene, CDR1 is SGHRS and CDR2 is YFSETQ. This CDR3 reads CASSEAGETGELFF. The CDR3 nucleotides read TGCGCCAGCAGTGAAGCGGGAGAAACCGGGGAGCTGTTTTTT.

This clone was detected once. This sequence joins TRBV7-8 and TRBJ1-4, with D tentatively TRBD1 (6 bases). CDR3 length: 17 residues. Trimming stripped 5 bases from V and 0 bases from J, with 16 bases between. From germline, CDR1 is SGHVS and CDR2 FQNEAQ. The CDR3 here is CASSLYRAKATNEKLFF. The CDR3 region has the DNA TGTGCCAGCAGCCTTTACAGGGCTAAGGCAACTAATGAAAAACTGTTTTTT.

The chain uses TRBV9 and TRBJ2-3; perhaps TRBD2 as D (6 bases). This CDR3 is 16 amino acids long. V gave up 4 bases and J gave up 3 bases, with 18 bases separating them. Germline lookup yields CDR1 SGDLS and CDR2 YYNGEE. CDR3 in amino acids: CASSSQGSGRTDTQYF. The CDR3, as DNA: TGTGCCAGCAGCTCCCAGGGATCCGGGAGAACAGATACGCAGTATTTT.

This clone occurred a few times. The CDR3 DNA reads TGTGCCAGCAGTTTGCGGCGGACTAGCGGGAGTCTCTACGAGCAGTACTTC. Protein sequence: CASSLRRTSGSLYEQYF. The chain recombines TRBV28 with TRBJ2-7, with 13 bases that match TRBD2. In germline, CDR1 is MDHEN, CDR2 SYDVKM. Germline trimming cut 3 bases from V and 3 bases from J; bases unmatched to any gene: 8. The CDR3 extends over 17 amino acids.

The chain couples TRBV6-1 to TRBJ2-7, with 13 bases aligning to TRBD2. The germline gives CDR1 MNHNS, CDR2 SASEGT. This CDR3 spans 16 amino acids. The V segment lost 4 bases and the J segment 4 bases; nucleotides outside the gene matches: 7. Written as DNA, the CDR3 is TGTGCCAGCAGTGCGTCCGGGACTAGCGGGATGTACGAGCAGTACTTC. Protein sequence: CASSASGTSGMYEQYF.

The chain is built from TRBV28 and TRBJ2-3; no definite D call. Germline V lookup: CDR1 MDHEN, CDR2 SYDVKM. This CDR3 region has 16 residues. V lost 6 bases and J lost 1, with 17 bases in between. The CDR3 sequence: CASSSAGASRTDTQYF. CDR3 sequence (DNA): TGTGCCAGCAGCTCCGCAGGCGCCTCCCGCACAGATACGCAGTATTTT.

The chain couples TRBV5-1 to TRBJ2-2; TRBD2 might be the D (7 bases). The CDR3 loop spans 15 amino acids. Trimming took 4 bases from V and 6 from J, leaving 16 bases between them. CDR1 and CDR2 (germline): SGHRS, YFSETQ. The CDR3 spells CASSTGGQSPGELFF. CDR3 DNA sequence: TGCGCCAGCAGCACCGGGGGGCAATCTCCCGGGGAGCTGTTTTTT.

The chain couples TRBV27 to TRBJ1-1; D possibly corresponds to TRBD1 (6 bases). There are 16 residues in the CDR3. The germline V gene encodes CDR1 MNHEY and CDR2 SMNVEV (reference sequence). V was clipped by 3 bases and J by 4 bases, with 18 bases between them. The DNA of the CDR3 is TGTGCCAGCAGTTTGTATACAGGGTTCCGAAGCACTGAAGCTTTCTTT. Protein: CASSLYTGFRSTEAFF.

The CDR3 region has the DNA TGTGCCAGCAGATTGGGACAGATCTATGGCTACACCTTC. Amino acids: CASRLGQIYGYTF. The V gene is TRBV2, the J gene TRBJ1-2; 7 nucleotides match TRBD1. The CDR3 spans 13 residues. Germline assignment: CDR1 SNHLY and CDR2 FYNNEI. The V and J ends lost 6 bases and 4 bases, in that order; junction bases with no gene match: 5.

This chain links TRBV19 with TRBJ1-2; 7 bases are a match to TRBD1. Germline CDR1 LNHDA, CDR2 SQIVND (reference sequence). The junction had 10 bases not matched to a gene; V was cut back by 9 bases and J by 6 bases. This CDR3 region has 13 residues. CDR3 residues: CASQDRVGDGYTF. The DNA for the CDR3 is TGTGCCAGCCAAGACAGGGTTGGGGATGGCTACACCTTC. Drawing the rest from reference TRBV19 and TRBJ1-2, the complete variable domain is DGGITQSPKYLFRKEGQNVTLSCEQNLNHDAMYWYRQDPGQGLRLIYYSQIVNDFQKGDIAEGYSVSREKKESFPLTVTSAQKNPTAFYLCASQDRVGDGYTFGSGTRLTVV.

The chain recombines TRBV4-2 with TRBJ1-4, with D possibly TRBD1 on 5 matching bases. CDR3 length: 16 amino acids. Germline V lookup: CDR1 LGHNA, CDR2 YNFKEQ. V was pared by 0 bases and J by 4 bases, with 12 bases between. Written as DNA, the CDR3 is TGTGCCAGCAGCCAAGATTTAATGACAGTTAATGAAAAACTGTTTTTT. It codes for CASSQDLMTVNEKLFF.

This clone was detected once. CDR3 DNA sequence: TGTGCCAGCTCTCGCTCCGGGACAGGGGGCGGCTACACCTTC. It encodes CASSRSGTGGGYTF. The rearrangement joins TRBV18 to TRBJ1-2, with 12 bases fitting TRBD1. Germline-derived CDR1 and CDR2 are KGHSH and LQKENI. V trimming: 6 bases; J trimming: 8 bases; junction bases outside the gene matches: 7. The CDR3 is 14 amino acids.

The chain has TRBV12-3 or TRBV12-4 and TRBJ1-5; D ambiguous. Deletions cut 5 bases from V and 7 bases from J, with 12 bases between. This CDR3 is 13 amino acids long. The chain's CDR3 is CASSGITGQPQHF. CDR3 bases: TGTGCCAGCAGTGGGATAACGGGACAGCCCCAGCATTTT.

The sample holds one count of this clone. V gene TRBV12-3 or TRBV12-4 combines with J gene TRBJ2-7; possibly TRBD2 for D (5 bases). The CDR3 spans 11 residues. V was clipped by 3 bases and J by 6 bases, with 6 bases between them. Written as DNA, the CDR3 is TGTGCCAGCAGTTTCCTAGCCGAGCAGTACTTC. As protein: CASSFLAEQYF.

This chain connects TRBV11-2 to TRBJ1-4; D is possibly TRBD1 (6 bases). This CDR3 is built from 16 residues. V lost 2 bases and J lost 7, with 17 bases in between. Germline V CDR1 and CDR2: SGHAT, FQNNGV. In nucleotides, the CDR3 is TGTGCCAGCAGCTTAACCGGGGCAGGGGTTTTTGAAAAACTGTTTTTT. It yields the protein CASSLTGAGVFEKLFF.

The genes are TRBV4-2 and TRBJ1-6, with TRBD1 matching over 9 bases. Per germline, CDR1 LGHNA and CDR2 YNFKEQ. Trimming took 2 bases from V and 10 from J; bases not matched to a gene: 9. The CDR3 is 16 residues long. The CDR3 here is CASSQRSDRGNSPLHF. The DNA for the CDR3 is TGTGCCAGCAGCCAACGTTCGGACAGGGGCAACTCACCCCTCCACTTT.

V usage is TRBV29-1 and J usage is TRBJ1-2, with 8 bases matching TRBD1. The trim removed 0 bases at V and 7 bases at J, leaving 10 bases unmatched. The CDR3 consists of 15 residues. Germline CDR1 is SQVTM and CDR2 is ANQGSEA. CDR3 sequence (DNA): TGCAGCGTTGAAGATGGGTTTGGACAGGGTTCTGGCTACACCTTC. Encoded protein: CSVEDGFGQGSGYTF.

This chain uses TRBV27 with TRBJ1-5; possibly TRBD1 for D (6 bases). The CDR3 contains 16 residues. Germline-derived CDR1 and CDR2 are MNHEY and SMNVEV (reference sequence). V shed 6 bases and J shed 1 base, with 16 bases lying between them. In DNA, the CDR3 is TGTGCCAGCAGGCCTACAGGGCGGGTGAGCAATCAGCCCCAGCATTTT. This encodes CASRPTGRVSNQPQHF.

J is TRBJ2-4 and V is TRBV15, with TRBD2 matching 7 bases. The CDR3 consists of 16 residues. Germline assignment: CDR1 LNHNV and CDR2 YYDKDF (reference sequence). Trimming at V came to 2 bases and at J to 6 bases, leaving 10 bases not matched to a gene. CDR3 residues: CATSRRAGTTINIQYF. The CDR3 region has the DNA TGTGCCACCAGCAGACGAGCCGGGACTACTATAAACATTCAGTACTTC.

V and J are TRBV19 and TRBJ2-7; 8 bases line up with TRBD2. V lost 2 bases, J lost 3 bases, and 3 bases stayed unmatched. The CDR3 is 14 residues long. Per germline, CDR1 LNHDA and CDR2 SQIVND (reference sequence). The chain's CDR3 is CASSIRLANYEQYF. CDR3 bases: TGTGCCAGTAGTATAAGACTAGCGAACTACGAGCAGTACTTC. Complete variable domain (other parts from reference TRBV19 and TRBJ2-7): DGGITQSPKYLFRKEGQNVTLSCEQNLNHDAMYWYRQDPGQGLRLIYYSQIVNDFQKGDIAEGYSVSREKKESFPLTVTSAQKNPTAFYLCASSIRLANYEQYFGPGTRLTVT.

The V and J genes are TRBV30 and TRBJ1-1, with D possibly matching TRBD1 (6 bases). The germline V and J ends were trimmed by 3 bases and 5 bases, with 13 bases remaining between them. The germline V gene encodes CDR1 GTSNPN and CDR2 SVGIG (reference sequence). The CDR3 length is 13 residues. CDR3 sequence: CAWRRGAATEAFF. The CDR3 region has the DNA TGTGCCTGGAGGCGGGGGGCGGCAACTGAAGCTTTCTTT.